This T cell receptor beta chain was captured in a study of identical twins (dated by TCRdb to the mid-2010s). At the level of the whole study: The study deep-sequenced TCR alpha and beta repertoires from monozygotic twins, unrelated adults of various ages and cord blood to test whether fetal clonotypes persist. To rule out contamination, replicate twin experiments were performed at different times with different library preparation protocols. Overall results and qualifications from the work: Invariant T cells such as MAIT and iNKT could partly confound zero-insertion analyses, though diverse VJ usage argued against this for most clonotypes. A weaker excess of twin sharing was found in beta out-of-frame sequences because the signal-to-noise ratio was lowered by fewer shared sequences. Recombination models systematically underestimated out-of-frame TCR alpha sharing in monozygotic twins but agreed with sharing between unrelated individuals. Fewer insertions were carried by abundant cord blood beta clonotypes, a similar but weaker trend appeared in young adult naive repertoires, and no such trend appeared in memory repertoires. Out-of-frame TCR alpha sequences shared between twins showed an excess of low generation-probability sequences compared with coincidental sharing between unrelated individuals. Conclusions relied on cross-sectional statistical analysis, since the same donors could not be followed over many years.

Reading the germline V gene (reference sequence) gives CDR1 DFQATT and CDR2 SNEGSKA. The CDR3 has 15 amino acids, counting the end cysteine and phenylalanine. Only CDR3 DNA remains: 45 bases, in frame from the first base. The junction shows trimming of 1 base on V and 5 bases on J, and the gene matches do not reach 6 bases of it. Library method: 5' RACE. The data were produced on an Illumina HiSeq 2000. Template switching added a universal primer binding site, and the final cDNA carried a unique molecular identifier that allowed TCR cDNA molecules to be counted accurately. Specific primers in the conserved constant-segment region were used to synthesize first-strand cDNA for the TCR alpha and beta chains. To control for contamination, every cDNA library carried two barcodes: a SMART-Mk sample barcode plus Illumina barcodes. TruSeq adapter sequences along with Illumina sample barcodes were introduced in two successive PCR steps. Sequencing of the TCR alpha and beta cDNA libraries was done on the Illumina HiSeq platform using custom primers. The paper's processing steps were these. MiGEC was used to process raw reads and extract unique molecular identifiers, and MiXCR was used to find CDR3 positions. Recombination models were inferred per individual with the repgenHMM and IGoR tools using an EM algorithm. Shared clonotype analysis was performed with the tcR package in R, normalizing sharing by the product of cloneset sizes. To study raw recombination free of thymic and clonal selection effects, out-of-frame nonproductive sequences were analyzed. The public reads were run again by TCRdb, first through fastp at Q25 and then through MiXCR, and only productive beta chains were kept. All rows with the same CDR3 protein become a single entry with the most common DNA and genes. The V and J calls shown here were made by TCRdb, not taken from the authors' results. The sample includes about 730,000 distinct CDR3 sequences, with about 20% observed a single time. The ten biggest clones cover about 4.5% of the sample.

Concerning this clonotype itself: The target of this receptor is not known. No quality values exist for individual bases; no much larger clone is one base distant.

All donors were healthy Caucasians. The twin cohort consisted of three pairs of female monozygotic twins, all aged roughly 18 to 29 years. Peripheral blood mononuclear cells were the source from which RNA for the TCR libraries was isolated. This same sample was also part of a study on T cells expressing NK-cell markers. As that second paper reports: TCR beta-chain repertoires were profiled in sorted CD3+CD56+NKG2C+, CD3+CD56+NKG2C- and CD3+CD56-NKG2C+ T-cell subsets from several donors. Seven of the eight sequenced donors were HCMV-seropositive and one was HCMV-seronegative. In several experiments an anti-gammadeltaTCR antibody was added to restrict sorting to alphabetaTCR-expressing T cells. In six donors, the dominant CD3+CD56+NKG2C+ clonotypes were found to rank among the top 10 CD8+ clonotypes and to make up roughly 1.0-7.0% of CD8+ T cells. Those dominant clonotypes were again the most abundant among CD3+CD56-NKG2C+ cells in four donors, at about 25-65%. Whether the expanded NKG2C-expressing T cell clones were specific for HCMV antigens remained unclear. The study sequenced eight donors, all healthy volunteers chosen at random: three men and five women. HCMV serostatus was determined by detecting HCMV-specific IgG in serum with a commercial ELISA kit. Bulk peripheral blood T-cell repertoires were additionally sequenced from unsorted PBMC for several donors. MIGEC was used to demultiplex reads and group reads by UMI, and MiTCR was used to assemble and quantify clonotypes. To exclude erroneous sequences, any TCR cDNA sequence not supported by at least two reads was discarded. The tcR package was used for downstream repertoire analysis, and clonotypes were matched across fractions by CDR3 nucleotide sequence plus V segment. VDJmatch was used to annotate antigen specificity against VDJdb, with one amino acid substitution allowed in CDR3.

The chain couples TRBV20-1 to TRBJ2-1; TRBD1 agrees with 9 junctional bases. The clonotype originates from a woman under 30 in good health. Sequencing was performed on PBMCs. The CDR3 reads as follows: CSARVWGQGDNEQFF. The nucleotide sequence is given as TGCAGTGCTAGAGTCTGGGGACAGGGTGACAATGAGCAGTTCTTC.